Below are 29 T cell receptor beta chains sequenced from a single sample in a study of shared clonotypes between healthy human individuals. TCRdb's table, derived via immunoSEQ multiplex PCR, lists solely in-frame clones and lacks some. The sample includes about 2.4 million clones, over 85% of them seen just once. The sample taken for sequencing was naive CD4+ T cells from PBMCs. The subset denotes: CD45RA+ positively selected. These receptors all come from a man aged 18-30 years in good health. Some clones in this sample may be carry-over from other donors' samples.

The chain couples TRBV30 to TRBJ2-1; D is unclear. The CDR3 is made up of 15 amino acids. With 1 base removed from V and 10 bases from J, the gap between germline ends came to 20 bases. Looked up from germline, CDR1 is GTSNPN and CDR2 is SVGIG (reference sequence). The CDR3 loop reads CAWSASSIRLGEQFF. CDR3 sequence (DNA): TGTGCCTGGAGTGCAAGTAGTATTCGCCTCGGGGAGCAGTTCTTC.

This rearrangement joins TRBV6-5 to TRBJ1-1; D may be TRBD1 (6 bases). Trimming pared 0 bases from V and 2 bases from J, leaving 13 bases between. CDR1 and CDR2 from the germline V gene are MNHEY and SVGAGI. The CDR3 has 16 residues. The CDR3: CASSYSPIQGNTEAFF. CDR3 bases: TGTGCCAGCAGTTACTCACCGATACAGGGAAACACTGAAGCTTTCTTT.

The chain uses TRBV11-1 and TRBJ2-2, with 7 bases lining up with TRBD1. This CDR3 spans 17 amino acids. J lost 3 bases, V lost 3 bases, and 10 bases had no gene match. CDR1 and CDR2 (germline): SGHAT, FQDESV (reference sequence). CDR3 in DNA: TGTGCCAGCAGCTTCACCCAACGACAGGGCGACACCGGGGAGCTGTTTTTT. Its protein product is CASSFTQRQGDTGELFF. The complete variable domain, with remaining parts taken from reference TRBV11-1 and TRBJ2-2, reads EAEVAQSPRYKITEKSQAVAFWCDPISGHATLYWYRQILGQGPELLVQFQDESVVDDSQLPKDRFSAERLKGVDSTLKIQPAELGDSAMYLCASSFTQRQGDTGELFFGEGSRLTVL.

This clone was seen only once. The CDR3 loop reads CASENKNTEAFF. The CDR3 coding sequence is TGTGCCAGCGAAAACAAGAACACTGAAGCTTTCTTT. The chain couples TRBV7-2 to TRBJ1-1, with unresolved D. Germline values: CDR1 SGHTA, CDR2 FQGNSA. V lost 8 bases and J 1 base, leaving 8 bases between the germline ends. CDR3 length: 12 amino acids.

The chain is built from TRBV29-1 and TRBJ1-1; a possible D gene is TRBD1 (6 bases). CDR3 length: 14 amino acids. Germline V gene sequence: CDR1 SQVTM, CDR2 ANQGSEA. V shed 7 bases and J shed 0 bases, with 15 bases lying between them. CDR3 sequence (DNA): TGCAGCGCAGTCGCAGGGGTAATGAACACTGAAGCTTTCTTT. This codes for CSAVAGVMNTEAFF.

The rearrangement joins TRBV10-3 to TRBJ2-5; 9 nucleotides agree with TRBD1. CDR1 is ENHRY and CDR2 is SYGVKD in the germline V gene. J gave up 4 bases and V 5 bases, and 8 bases lay outside the gene matches. The CDR3 contains 15 residues. In DNA, the CDR3 is TGTGCCATCAGTCCACCGGGACAGGGCACAGAGACCCAGTACTTC. Translating gives CAISPPGQGTETQYF.

The chain combines TRBV15 with TRBJ2-7, with 9 bases aligning to TRBD2. The germline V gene has CDR1 LNHNV and CDR2 YYDKDF (reference sequence). The trim removed 0 bases at V and 2 bases at J, leaving 2 bases unmatched. The CDR3 runs to 15 residues. CDR3 coding DNA: TGTGCCACCAGCAGAGAGGCGGGAGGGCCCTACGAGCAGTACTTC. This codes for CATSREAGGPYEQYF.

The rearrangement uses TRBV2 and TRBJ1-5, with 9 nucleotides matching TRBD1. The J segment lost 0 bases and the V segment lost 4 bases, leaving 16 bases of the junction unmatched. The length of the CDR3 is 20 residues. Per the germline V gene, CDR1 is SNHLY and CDR2 is FYNNEI. The CDR3 loop reads CASSGRLLGQGIHSNQPQHF. CDR3 nucleotide sequence: TGTGCCAGCAGTGGAAGGCTGCTGGGACAGGGAATTCATAGCAATCAGCCCCAGCATTTT.

This rearrangement joins TRBV9 to TRBJ2-1; the match to TRBD1 covers 8 bases. The V gene's germline CDR1 is SGDLS and CDR2 YYNGEE. The CDR3 contains 16 residues. The junction had 9 bases not matched to a gene; V was cut back by 3 bases and J by 4 bases. CDR3 coding DNA: TGTGCCAGCAGCGCGGCCGGGACAGGAGGATACAATGAGCAGTTCTTC. It specifies CASSAAGTGGYNEQFF.

This clone was recorded a few times. The gene calls are TRBV25-1 and TRBJ1-1, with D uncertain. This CDR3 is built from 15 residues. Trimming took off 3 bases at V and 6 bases at J, with 17 bases between the two ends. Germline CDR1 MGHDK, CDR2 SYGVNS. CDR3 amino acids: CASSELEAGPSEAFF. DNA for the CDR3: TGTGCCAGCAGTGAGCTTGAGGCAGGACCTTCTGAAGCTTTCTTT. The full variable domain, rest sourced from reference TRBV25-1 and TRBJ1-1, is EADIYQTPRYLVIGTGKKITLECSQTMGHDKMYWYQQDPGMELHLIHYSYGVNSTEKGDLSSESTVSRIRTEHFPLTLESARPSHTSQYLCASSELEAGPSEAFFGQGTRLTVV.

This chain uses TRBV5-8 with TRBJ2-7; weak D call: TRBD2 (6 bases). The CDR3 length is 14 residues. Trimming removed 3 bases at V and 3 bases at J, with 13 bases between. The V gene's germline CDR1 is SGHTS and CDR2 YDEGEE. This CDR3 is CASSWGGRNYEQYF. The CDR3 nucleotides read TGTGCCAGCAGCTGGGGAGGCAGGAACTACGAGCAGTACTTC.

The chain recombines TRBV19 with TRBJ2-3; TRBD2 matches 9 bases. V shed 3 bases, J shed 4 bases, and the junction held 11 bases outside the gene matches. The CDR3 runs to 17 residues. Germline lookup yields CDR1 LNHDA and CDR2 SQIVND (reference sequence). The CDR3 loop is CASSILGVAGVPDTQYF. CDR3 in DNA: TGTGCCAGTAGTATTCTCGGAGTAGCGGGAGTACCAGATACGCAGTATTTT.

This clone was found once. V and J are TRBV28 and TRBJ2-1; possibly TRBD2 for D (5 bases). Germline CDR1 reads MDHEN; CDR2 reads SYDVKM. V gave up 1 base and J gave up 9 bases, with 13 bases separating them. This CDR3 has 14 amino acids. The CDR3 DNA sequence: TGTGCCAGCAGTTTATCTATCGGGAAGGTTGAGCAGTTCTTC. This translates into CASSLSIGKVEQFF.

This chain links TRBV29-1 with TRBJ1-2; 8 positions match TRBD1. Trimming at V came to 2 bases and at J to 7 bases, leaving 3 bases not matched to a gene. Germline V gene data show CDR1 as SQVTM and CDR2 as ANQGSEA. This CDR3 contains 12 residues. CDR3 DNA: TGCAGCGTTGAACCGGACAGGGCTGGCTACACCTTC. Translated, it gives CSVEPDRAGYTF.

The chain employs TRBV28 and TRBJ2-1, with TRBD2 matching 8 bases. J was trimmed by 4 bases and V by 7 bases; bases with no gene match: 9. In germline, CDR1 is MDHEN, CDR2 SYDVKM. The CDR3 totals 15 residues. The CDR3 bases are TGTGCCAGCACTGGGGGGTTAGCGGGGTACAATGAGCAGTTCTTC. Protein product: CASTGGLAGYNEQFF.

This clone has just a few counts. The CDR3 here is CASSFAGRITEAFF. CDR3 DNA: TGTGCCAGCAGCTTCGCAGGGAGGATAACTGAAGCTTTCTTT. This rearrangement joins TRBV7-2 to TRBJ1-1; D might be TRBD1 (5 bases). Trimming removed 3 bases from V and 5 bases from J, with 13 bases in between. Germline loops: CDR1 SGHTA, CDR2 FQGNSA. There are 14 residues in the CDR3.

The chain carries TRBV29-1 and TRBJ2-3; 15 bases fit TRBD2. CDR1 and CDR2 (germline): SQVTM, ANQGSEA. CDR3 size: 15 residues. The junction had 4 bases not matched to a gene; V was cut back by 7 bases and J by 2 bases. CDR3 coding DNA: TGCAGCGCCGGACTAGCGGGAGGGAACACAGATACGCAGTATTTT. It encodes CSAGLAGGNTDTQYF.

The chain is built from TRBV7-2 and TRBJ2-2; 9 bases are a match to TRBD2. The CDR3 totals 14 residues. V was pared by 4 bases and J by 6 bases, with 3 bases of the junction left unmatched. Germline CDR1 and CDR2: SGHTA and FQGNSA. CDR3 protein: CASSYLAGAGELFF. CDR3 DNA sequence: TGTGCCAGCAGCTACTTAGCGGGAGCCGGGGAGCTGTTTTTT.

A remark on this clone: Its ends do not fully match the called genes, so a read error is possible. CDR3 nucleotides: TGTGCCAGCAGCTTAGGACGGTCAGGGTTGAACTTC. It specifies CASSLGRSGLNF. V gene TRBV7-3 combines with J gene TRBJ1-2; D might be TRBD1 (5 bases). The CDR3 totals 12 residues. Germline CDR1 SGHTA, CDR2 FQGTGA.

As for this clone: The same CDR3 is also encoded by other DNA sequences in this sample. The genes are TRBV7-2 and TRBJ2-5; TRBD1 might be the D (5 bases). V was shortened by 2 bases and J by 4 bases, with 8 bases between the two germline ends. This CDR3 contains 13 residues. CDR1 is SGHTA, CDR2 FQGNSA, per germline. The CDR3 protein is CASSLLRGETQYF. In DNA form, the CDR3 reads TGTGCCAGCAGCTTACTTAGGGGAGAGACCCAGTACTTC.

The chain uses TRBV29-1 and TRBJ2-5; possible D gene TRBD1, 6 bases. The CDR3 extends over 14 amino acids. Trimming took off 4 bases at V and 4 bases at J, with 16 bases between the two ends. Germline V gene sequence: CDR1 SQVTM, CDR2 ANQGSEA. The CDR3 region has the DNA TGCAGCGTTGCTAAGTTAACAGGGCCAGAGACCCAGTACTTC. This translates into CSVAKLTGPETQYF.

The chain has TRBV6-1 and TRBJ2-7; 14 nucleotides align to TRBD2. The V and J ends lost 4 bases and 3 bases, in that order; junction bases with no gene match: 8. This CDR3 is built from 17 residues. From germline, CDR1 is MNHNS and CDR2 SASEGT. CDR3 region: CASSGGPGTSGSYEQYF. CDR3 DNA: TGTGCCAGCAGTGGAGGCCCCGGGACTAGCGGGAGCTACGAGCAGTACTTC.

The chain joins TRBV5-4 to TRBJ1-4; D is unresolved. V lost 0 bases and J 7 bases, leaving 13 bases between the germline ends. CDR1 is SGHNT, CDR2 YYREEE, per germline (reference sequence). This CDR3 contains 15 residues. The CDR3 DNA is TGTGCCAGCAGCTTGGCGCGGGGTGACGGTGAAAAACTGTTTTTT. It specifies CASSLARGDGEKLFF.

The chain joins TRBV9 to TRBJ2-5; 9 nucleotides match TRBD2. V shed 0 bases and J 2 bases; nucleotides not matched to a gene: 11. CDR3 length: 18 amino acids. CDR1 and CDR2 (germline): SGDLS, YYNGEE. DNA for the CDR3: TGTGCCAGCAGCGTAGCCCCCCAATCTAGCGGGGCACAAGAGACCCAGTACTTC. Its translation: CASSVAPQSSGAQETQYF.

This clone was seen just once. The chain has TRBV4-1 and TRBJ2-5; D gene ambiguous. Per the germline V gene, CDR1 is MGHRA and CDR2 is YSYEKL. The CDR3 loop spans 15 amino acids. Trimming removed 4 bases from V and 3 bases from J, with 15 bases in between. CDR3 coding DNA: TGCGCCAGCAGCCTAGGTGGGGTCGAGGAAGAGACCCAGTACTTC. It translates to CASSLGGVEEETQYF.

The chain couples TRBV21-1 to TRBJ2-7; the table's D call TRBD1 went unverified against the DNA. TRBV21-1 is annotated as a pseudogene. This CDR3 contains 16 residues. The DNA for the CDR3 is TGTGCCAGCAGCAAAGGGGCAAAGTCCGACTCCTACGAGCAGTACTTC. Protein: CASSKGAKSDSYEQYF.

This chain uses TRBV5-4 with TRBJ2-7; the D gene could be TRBD1 or TRBD2 (6 bases each). There are 14 residues in the CDR3. The V and J ends lost 4 bases and 2 bases respectively, with 13 bases between them. Germline-derived CDR1 and CDR2 are SGHNT and YYREEE (reference sequence). CDR3 region: CASSRPGAPYEQYF. For the CDR3, the DNA is TGTGCCAGCAGCCGCCCGGGGGCTCCCTACGAGCAGTACTTC.

The chain has TRBV20-1 and TRBJ2-5, with D hard to call. Germline lookup yields CDR1 DFQATT and CDR2 SNEGSKA (reference sequence). Trimming removed 4 bases at V and 5 bases at J, with 8 bases between. The CDR3 covers 11 residues. The DNA for the CDR3 is TGCAGTGCTACTCGAAGGGAGACCCAGTACTTC. Residues: CSATRRETQYF.

The V gene is TRBV6-1, the J gene TRBJ2-1; D is undetermined. The CDR3 runs to 12 residues. Germline V gene lookup returns CDR1 MNHNS and CDR2 SASEGT. V lost 7 bases and J lost 8, with 12 bases in between. The CDR3 nucleotides read TGTGCCAGCAACTATCTAGGAGATGAGCAGTTCTTC. It translates to CASNYLGDEQFF.